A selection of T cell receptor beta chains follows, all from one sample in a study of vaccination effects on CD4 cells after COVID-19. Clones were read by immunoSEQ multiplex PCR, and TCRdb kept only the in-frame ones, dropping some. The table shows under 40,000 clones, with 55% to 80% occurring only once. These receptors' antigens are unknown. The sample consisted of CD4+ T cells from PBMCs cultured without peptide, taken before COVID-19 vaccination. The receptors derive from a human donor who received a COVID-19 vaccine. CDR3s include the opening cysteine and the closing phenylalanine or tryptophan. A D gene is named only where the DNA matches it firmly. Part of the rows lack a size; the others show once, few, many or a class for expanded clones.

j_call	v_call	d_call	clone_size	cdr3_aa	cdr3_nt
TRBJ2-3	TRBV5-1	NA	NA	CASSLDPRGSTDTQYF	TGCGCCAGCAGCTTGGATCCTCGGGGAAGCACAGATACGCAGTATTTT
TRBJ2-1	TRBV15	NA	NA	CATSRLDRYNEQFF	TGTGCCACCAGCAGACTCGACAGATACAATGAGCAGTTCTTC
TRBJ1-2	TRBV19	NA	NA	CASTKGGTGSGYTF	TGTGCCAGTACTAAAGGGGGAACAGGGTCCGGCTACACCTTC
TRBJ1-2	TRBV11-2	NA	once	CASSAYEYGYTF	TGTGCCAGCAGCGCTTATGAGTATGGCTACACCTTC
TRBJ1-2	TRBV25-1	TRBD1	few	CASSRQGGDGYTF	TGTGCCAGCAGCCGACAGGGCGGAGATGGCTACACCTTC
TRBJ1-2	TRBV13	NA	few	CASSLATYGYTF	TGTGCCAGCAGCTTAGCCACCTATGGCTACACCTTC
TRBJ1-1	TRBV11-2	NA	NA	CASSLSSANTEAFF	TGTGCCAGCAGCTTATCTTCGGCGAACACTGAAGCTTTCTTT
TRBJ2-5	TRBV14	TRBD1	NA	CASSSKGGAWETQYF	TGTGCCAGCAGCTCCAAAGGGGGCGCCTGGGAGACCCAGTACTTC
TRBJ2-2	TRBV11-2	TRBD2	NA	CASNPLTGGVGELFF	TGTGCCAGCAACCCTCTGACGGGAGGGGTGGGGGAGCTGTTTTTT
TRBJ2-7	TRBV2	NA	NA	CASSRPLGGIDYEQYF	TGTGCCAGCAGCCGACCGTTGGGGGGAATCGACTACGAGCAGTACTTC
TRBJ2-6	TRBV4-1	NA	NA	CASSQGGQGTGANVLTF	TGCGCCAGCAGCCAAGGTGGGCAGGGGACGGGGGCCAACGTCCTGACTTTC